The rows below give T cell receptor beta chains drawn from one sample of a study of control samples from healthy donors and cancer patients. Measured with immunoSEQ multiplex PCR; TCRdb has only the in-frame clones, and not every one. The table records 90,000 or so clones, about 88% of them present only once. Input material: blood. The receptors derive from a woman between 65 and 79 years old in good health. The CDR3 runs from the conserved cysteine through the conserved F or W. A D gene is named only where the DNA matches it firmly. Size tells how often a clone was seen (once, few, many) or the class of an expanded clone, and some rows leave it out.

TGTGCCAGCAGTACCCGGGACAGGGCCTACGAGCAGTACTTC,CASSTRDRAYEQYF,TRBV6-5,TRBD1,NA,14,TRBJ2-7
TGTGCCAGCAGTCGGGACGCTGGAAACACCATATATTTT,CASSRDAGNTIYF,TRBV5-4,NA,NA,13,TRBJ1-3
TGCAGCGGCCTCGGGGCGACCCAGTACTTC,CSGLGATQYF,TRBV29-1,NA,NA,10,TRBJ2-5
TGCAGCGTGAGGACATTAGAGGGTCCATACGAGCAGTACTTC,CSVRTLEGPYEQYF,TRBV29-1,NA,few,14,TRBJ2-7
TGTGCCAGCAGTTCGGACAGAAACTATGGCTACACCTTC,CASSSDRNYGYTF,TRBV27,NA,few,13,TRBJ1-2
TGCGCCAGCAGTGAGATTCTAGCGGGGCCCCGGGGCACCGGGGAGCTGTTTTTT,CASSEILAGPRGTGELFF,TRBV10-2,TRBD2,NA,18,TRBJ2-2
TGTGCCAGCAGCGTAGCAGGACTCTCGAACAATGAGCAGTTCTTC,CASSVAGLSNNEQFF,TRBV9,NA,NA,15,TRBJ2-1
TGCGCCAGCAGCCAACAGACAGGGGACTACACTGAAGCTTTCTTT,CASSQQTGDYTEAFF,TRBV5-1,TRBD1,NA,15,TRBJ1-1
TGTGCCACGAAAAGGGGAAATCCTGAAGCTTTCTTT,CATKRGNPEAFF,TRBV12-3/TRBV12-4,NA,NA,12,TRBJ1-1
TGTGCCAGCAGCCCCATCTGGACGGGACAGGTTGATGGCTACACCTTC,CASSPIWTGQVDGYTF,TRBV7-9,TRBD1,NA,16,TRBJ1-2
TGTGCCCGTTACCAGGTGCATTTCTATGGCTACACCTTC,CARYQVHFYGYTF,TRBV11-2,NA,once,13,TRBJ1-2
TGTGCCAGCAGCTGGGGGGTGGGACAGGTTAACACTGAAGCTTTCTTT,CASSWGVGQVNTEAFF,TRBV5-6,TRBD1,once,16,TRBJ1-1
TGTGCCAGCACCGCCGACCGTGCAACTAATGAAAAACTGTTTTTT,CASTADRATNEKLFF,TRBV6-6,NA,NA,15,TRBJ1-4
TGCGCCAGCAGCCGGGACGGGGAGCGGGGCGAGCAGTACTTC,CASSRDGERGEQYF,TRBV5-1,TRBD2,NA,14,TRBJ2-7
TGCGCCAGCAGCTTGGGGACAGCCCAAGAGACCCAGTACTTC,CASSLGTAQETQYF,TRBV5-1,NA,NA,14,TRBJ2-5
TGTGCCAGCAGGAACTCCGGGACAAGGCCTTCCTACGAGCAGTACTTC,CASRNSGTRPSYEQYF,TRBV11-2,NA,NA,16,TRBJ2-7
TGTGCCTGGACCGGACAGGAAATAATTAACTATGGCTACACCTTC,CAWTGQEIINYGYTF,TRBV30,TRBD1,NA,15,TRBJ1-2
TGTGCCAGCAGCTTAGGGGAATTCGGGGAGCTGTTTTTT,CASSLGEFGELFF,TRBV7-8,NA,NA,13,TRBJ2-2
TGTGCCAGTAGTGGGATGAACGAGCAGTACTTC,CASSGMNEQYF,TRBV19,NA,few,11,TRBJ2-7
TGTGCCAGCAGCTTAGGAGATCGCGACACCGGGGAGCTGTTTTTT,CASSLGDRDTGELFF,TRBV7-8,NA,NA,15,TRBJ2-2